The 11 T cell receptor beta chains in this list originate from one sample, sequenced in a study of cytotoxic CD8 clonotypes in ibrutinib-treated CLL. The protocol was immunoSEQ multiplex PCR, while the TCRdb copy is restricted to in-frame clones and leaves out a portion. Found here are about 140,000 clones, approximately 80% of them singletons; the top ten hold around 4.9%. The material was PBMCs, obtained after 24 months of ibrutinib treatment. All receptors derive from a human donor with chronic lymphocytic leukemia.

The V gene is TRBV6-5, the J gene TRBJ2-3; tentative D call: TRBD1 (5 bases). Germline CDR1 and CDR2: MNHEY and SVGAGI. The CDR3 runs to 15 residues. The V end lost 2 bases, the J end lost 6 bases, and 15 bases lay between the germline ends. The DNA of the CDR3 is TGTGCCAGCAGTTACACCTTCACAGGAATCGATACGCAGTATTTT. This codes for CASSYTFTGIDTQYF.

The gene calls are TRBV19 and TRBJ1-4; the D is unclear. This CDR3 is 14 amino acids long. V was cut by 3 bases and J by 4 bases, with 9 bases left in between. Per germline, CDR1 LNHDA and CDR2 SQIVND (reference sequence). CDR3: CASSMGSINEKLFF. In nucleotides, the CDR3 is TGTGCCAGTAGTATGGGAAGCATTAATGAAAAACTGTTTTTT.

This clone was counted between two and nine times. This chain connects TRBV5-6 to TRBJ2-1; D might be TRBD2 (6 bases). Trimming cost V 6 bases and J 7 bases, with 8 bases left between them. The germline V gene encodes CDR1 SGHDT and CDR2 YYEEEE. The CDR3 is made up of 11 amino acids. The CDR3 sequence: CASTAGNEQFF. CDR3 DNA sequence: TGTGCCAGCACTGCGGGGAATGAGCAGTTCTTC.

The chain links TRBV6-1 to TRBJ1-5, with TRBD1 matching 8 bases. Germline V lookup: CDR1 MNHNS, CDR2 SASEGT. V dropped 4 bases and J dropped 3; count of bases not matched to a gene: 5. This CDR3 spans 15 amino acids. CDR3 sequence reads: CASSGGTGLNQPQHF. The CDR3 nucleotides read TGTGCCAGCAGTGGGGGGACAGGCCTCAATCAGCCCCAGCATTTT.

The J gene is TRBJ2-5, the V gene TRBV21-1. TRBV21-1 is a recognized pseudogene. The CDR3 has 12 amino acids. The chain's CDR3 is CASSRGEETQYF. CDR3 DNA: TGTGCCAGCAGCAGAGGGGAAGAGACCCAGTACTTC.

The chain has TRBV28 and TRBJ2-2; unclear D gene. The germline V gene encodes CDR1 MDHEN and CDR2 SYDVKM. V dropped 3 bases and J dropped 8 bases, with 13 bases sitting between them. The CDR3 consists of 14 residues. The CDR3 DNA follows: TGTGCCAGCAGTTTTGGGGTCCTCCAGGGGGAGCTGTTTTTT. Translation gives CASSFGVLQGELFF.

This clone was recorded only once. The chain carries TRBV5-1 and TRBJ2-5, with 7 bases that match TRBD1. The CDR3 has 16 amino acids. Germline V gives CDR1 SGHRS, CDR2 YFSETQ. Trimming cost V 4 bases and J 0 bases; bases outside gene matches: 9. CDR3 in amino acids: CASSGPRDSYQETQYF. The CDR3 nucleotides are TGCGCCAGCAGCGGACCAAGGGACAGCTACCAAGAGACCCAGTACTTC.

The chain combines TRBV7-9 with TRBJ2-5; D possibly uses TRBD1 or TRBD2 (5 bases each). The V gene's germline CDR1 is SEHNR and CDR2 FQNEAQ (reference sequence). With 5 bases removed from V and 5 bases from J, the gap between germline ends came to 18 bases. The CDR3 length is 15 residues. The CDR3 protein is CASSRRLAGSETQYF. The CDR3 coding sequence is TGTGCCAGCAGCAGGAGGTTGGCAGGGTCCGAGACCCAGTACTTC.

The rearrangement links TRBV7-9 to TRBJ2-3, with D possibly being TRBD1 (5 bases). V lost 6 bases and J lost 5, with 18 bases in between. The CDR3 length is 15 residues. Germline V gene sequence: CDR1 SEHNR, CDR2 FQNEAQ (reference sequence). CDR3 sequence reads: CASRPPAGWGDTQYF. The DNA for the CDR3 is TGTGCCAGCAGACCCCCGGCAGGGTGGGGAGATACGCAGTATTTT.

The rearrangement joins TRBV9 to TRBJ2-7; D may correspond to TRBD1 or TRBD2 (5 bases each). Germline-derived CDR1 and CDR2 are SGDLS and YYNGEE. V lost 2 bases and J 1 base, leaving 13 bases between the germline ends. The CDR3 is made up of 15 amino acids. CDR3 loop: CASSVGPYTSYEQYF. The CDR3 DNA reads TGTGCCAGCAGCGTGGGACCCTATACGTCCTACGAGCAGTACTTC.

The rearrangement links TRBV19 to TRBJ2-5, with 8 bases matching TRBD2. The J segment lost 0 bases and the V segment lost 5 bases, leaving 8 bases of the junction unmatched. Germline lookup yields CDR1 LNHDA and CDR2 SQIVND (reference sequence). CDR3 size: 16 residues. The CDR3 sequence is CASSFGGAGDQETQYF. The CDR3 DNA is TGTGCCAGTAGTTTCGGGGGGGCAGGGGACCAAGAGACCCAGTACTTC.